What follows are 5 T cell receptor beta chains derived from one specimen sequenced in a study of identical twins. Each CDR3 protein is one row after TCRdb ran MiXCR on the 5' RACE reads. The table records about 660,000 distinct CDR3 sequences, approximately 9% of them present only once. This sample was also put to use in a study of yellow fever vaccine responses in identical twins.

Sequenced sample: PBMCs. These receptors were taken from a young woman in good health.

This clonotype was detected ten times or more. The rearrangement uses TRBV4-1 and TRBJ2-4; TRBD2 aligns across 10 bases. Losses at the gene ends were 2 bases for V and 5 bases for J; bases not matched to a gene: 6. This CDR3 is built from 16 residues. Germline V gene sequence: CDR1 MGHRA, CDR2 YSYEKL. CDR3 protein: CASSQSSGRGENIQYF. CDR3 nucleotides: TGCGCCAGCAGCCAATCTAGCGGGAGAGGGGAAAACATTCAGTACTTC.

The rearrangement uses TRBV20-1 and TRBJ2-7; tentatively, D is TRBD1 or TRBD2 (5 bases each). The V end was cut by 6 bases, the J end by 2 bases, with 11 bases between. The CDR3 loop spans 12 amino acids. Germline V gene sequence: CDR1 DFQATT, CDR2 SNEGSKA (reference sequence). The CDR3 region has the DNA TGCAGTGCCCCGGGACCCGCCTACGAGCAGTACTTC. It encodes CSAPGPAYEQYF.

This clonotype was counted many times. The chain couples TRBV12-3 or TRBV12-4 to TRBJ2-1; tentatively, D is TRBD2 (6 bases). The CDR3 is 16 residues long. The ends were cut back, 6 bases at V and 5 bases at J, with 20 bases in the middle. CDR3 bases: TGTGCCAGCAGCCCCGGTCCCCAGCGGGTTCACAATGAGCAGTTCTTC. This translates into CASSPGPQRVHNEQFF.

This clonotype was counted a few times. This chain connects TRBV19 to TRBJ2-1, with 9 positions matching TRBD1. From germline, CDR1 is LNHDA and CDR2 SQIVND (reference sequence). This CDR3 comprises 15 residues. V shed 3 bases, J shed 3 bases, and the junction held 3 bases outside the gene matches. The CDR3 region is CASSITGGYYNEQFF. CDR3 DNA sequence: TGTGCCAGTAGTATTACAGGGGGCTACTACAATGAGCAGTTCTTC.

V is TRBV5-1 and J is TRBJ2-7; D ambiguous. V lost 4 bases and J lost 5, with 13 bases in between. Germline V gene sequence: CDR1 SGHRS, CDR2 YFSETQ. There are 13 residues in the CDR3. CDR3 region: CASSLPHQDEQYF. CDR3 sequence (DNA): TGCGCCAGCAGCCTCCCCCATCAAGACGAGCAGTACTTC. Together with reference TRBV5-1 and TRBJ2-7, the CDR3 gives the full variable domain: KAGVTQTPRYLIKTRGQQVTLSCSPISGHRSVSWYQQTPGQGLQFLFEYFSETQRNKGNFPGRFSGRQFSNSRSEMNVSTLELGDSALYLCASSLPHQDEQYFGPGTRLTVT.